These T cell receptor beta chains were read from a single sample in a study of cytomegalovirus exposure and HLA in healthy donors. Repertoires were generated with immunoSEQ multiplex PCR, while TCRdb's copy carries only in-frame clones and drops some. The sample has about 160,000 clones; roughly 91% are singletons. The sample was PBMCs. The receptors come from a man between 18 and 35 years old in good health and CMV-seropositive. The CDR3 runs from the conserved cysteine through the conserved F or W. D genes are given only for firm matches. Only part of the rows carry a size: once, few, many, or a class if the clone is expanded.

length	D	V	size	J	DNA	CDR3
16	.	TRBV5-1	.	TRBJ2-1	TGCGCCAGCAGCTTGGGTTTACGGGGTCCCTACAATGAGCAGTTCTTC	CASSLGLRGPYNEQFF
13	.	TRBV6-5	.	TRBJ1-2	TGTGCCAGCAGTCGGACAGCGATTGGGGGCTACACCTTC	CASSRTAIGGYTF
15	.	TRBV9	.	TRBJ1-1	TGTGCCAGCAGCGTAGTGGGAGGGTCGAACACTGAAGCTTTCTTT	CASSVVGGSNTEAFF
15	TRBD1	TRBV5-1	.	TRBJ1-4	TGCGCCAGCAGCTTAGACAGGGAAGCTAATGAAAAACTGTTTTTT	CASSLDREANEKLFF
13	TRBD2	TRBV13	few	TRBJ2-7	TGTGCCAGCAGCTCCCGGGGGGGCTACGAGCAGTACTTC	CASSSRGGYEQYF
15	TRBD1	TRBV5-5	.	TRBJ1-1	TGTGCCAGCAGCCTACAGGGGATTTTGAACACTGAAGCTTTCTTT	CASSLQGILNTEAFF
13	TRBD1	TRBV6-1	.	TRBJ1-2	TGTGCCAGCAGTGTGAGGACAGGGTATGGCTACACCTTC	CASSVRTGYGYTF
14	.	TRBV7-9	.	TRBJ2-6	TGTGCCAGCAGCCACAAGTCTGGGGCCAACGTCCTGACTTTC	CASSHKSGANVLTF
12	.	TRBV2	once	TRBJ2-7	TGTGCCAGCAACCCCCTTCGGGGGGAGCAGTACTTC	CASNPLRGEQYF
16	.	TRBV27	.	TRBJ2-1	TGTGCCAGCAGGGCTCAGGGTACCATACTCATGGATGAGCAGTTCTTC	CASRAQGTILMDEQFF
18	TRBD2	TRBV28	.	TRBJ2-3	TGTGCCAGCAGTTTAGCCAGCGGGAGGTCGCAGGACACAGATACGCAGTATTTT	CASSLASGRSQDTDTQYF
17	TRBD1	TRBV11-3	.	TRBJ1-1	TGTGCCAGCAGCTTAGGGGGGACAGGGGGCATGAACACTGAAGCTTTCTTT	CASSLGGTGGMNTEAFF
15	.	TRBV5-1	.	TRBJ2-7	TGCGCCAGCAGCTTAGGGCGGGCCCTTTCCTACGAGCAGTACTTC	CASSLGRALSYEQYF
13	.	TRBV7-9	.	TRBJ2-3	TGTGCCAGCAGCTTATCCCAGAGGGATACGCAGTATTTT	CASSLSQRDTQYF
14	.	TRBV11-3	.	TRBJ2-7	TGTGCCAGCAGCGGCCGGACTAACTCCCTCGAGCAGTACTTC	CASSGRTNSLEQYF
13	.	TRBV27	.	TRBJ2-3	TGTGCCAGCAGGCGGCCAAGCACAGATACGCAGTATTTT	CASRRPSTDTQYF
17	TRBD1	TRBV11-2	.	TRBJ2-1	TGTGCCAGCAGCTTCAACCTTCCGGGACAGGGAACCAATGAGCAGTTCTTC	CASSFNLPGQGTNEQFF
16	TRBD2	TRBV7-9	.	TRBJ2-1	TGTGCCAGCAGCCCCTTCGCTGGCGGGAGGAACAATGAGCAGTTCTTC	CASSPFAGGRNNEQFF
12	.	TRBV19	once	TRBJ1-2	TGTGCCACCAAGGGAGGGCGGAATGGCTACACCTTC	CATKGGRNGYTF
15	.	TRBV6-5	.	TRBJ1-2	TGTGCCAGCAGTTACTCGAGCTCAGGGTTCTATGGCTACACCTTC	CASSYSSSGFYGYTF
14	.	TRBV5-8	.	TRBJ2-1	TGTGCCAGCAGCTTGGCCGGGGGACGCAATGAGCAGTTCTTC	CASSLAGGRNEQFF
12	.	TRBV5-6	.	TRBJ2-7	TGTGCCAGCAGCATTGGGACTTACGAGCAGTACTTC	CASSIGTYEQYF
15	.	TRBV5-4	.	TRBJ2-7	TGTGCCAGCAGCTTGGAGGGGCCGGTCACCTACGAGCAGTACTTC	CASSLEGPVTYEQYF
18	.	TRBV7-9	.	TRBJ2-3	TGTGCCAGCAGCTCTTCGGGCACAGCGGGCCCTAGCACAGATACGCAGTATTTT	CASSSSGTAGPSTDTQYF
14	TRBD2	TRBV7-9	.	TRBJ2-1	TGTGCCAGCAGCCCTGGGGGACTAGGCGGTGAGCAGTTCTTC	CASSPGGLGGEQFF
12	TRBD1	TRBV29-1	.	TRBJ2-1	TGCAGCGTTGGACAGGGGTACAATGAGCAGTTCTTC	CSVGQGYNEQFF
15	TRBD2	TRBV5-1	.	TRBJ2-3	TGCGCCAGCAGCTTCGGACTAGCGGACACAGATACGCAGTATTTT	CASSFGLADTDTQYF
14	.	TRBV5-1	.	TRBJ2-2	TGCGCCAGCAGCTTGGCCATTGAGACCGGGGAGCTGTTTTTT	CASSLAIETGELFF
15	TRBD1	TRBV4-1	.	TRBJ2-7	TGCGCCAGCAGCCGGGTTGGGGACAGGCCCTACGAGCAGTACTTC	CASSRVGDRPYEQYF
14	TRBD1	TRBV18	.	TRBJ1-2	TGTGCCAGCTCACCTCAGGGGGCGAACTATGGCTACACCTTC	CASSPQGANYGYTF
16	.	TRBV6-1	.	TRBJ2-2	TGTGCCAGCAGTGCCCAAGGCAGGGGGAACACCGGGGAGCTGTTTTTT	CASSAQGRGNTGELFF
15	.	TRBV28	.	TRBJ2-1	TGTGCCAGCAGTTCAAAATTGGAGTTCTACAATGAGCAGTTCTTC	CASSSKLEFYNEQFF
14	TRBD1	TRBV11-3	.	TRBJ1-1	TGTGCCAGCAGCTCGGGACAGGCGAACACTGAAGCTTTCTTT	CASSSGQANTEAFF
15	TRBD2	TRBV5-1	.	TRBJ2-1	TGCGCCAGCAGCTTTAGCGGGAGGGACGGGGATGAGCAGTTCTTC	CASSFSGRDGDEQFF
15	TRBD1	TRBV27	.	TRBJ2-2	TGTGCCAGCAGTGCCGACAGGGGGCAACCCGGGGAGCTGTTTTTT	CASSADRGQPGELFF
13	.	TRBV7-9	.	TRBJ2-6	TGTGCCAGCACCCTCTTTGGGGCCAACGTCCTGACTTTC	CASTLFGANVLTF
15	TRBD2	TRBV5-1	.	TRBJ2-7	TGCGCCAGCAGCGACAATAGCGGGAGGCTTTACGAGCAGTACTTC	CASSDNSGRLYEQYF
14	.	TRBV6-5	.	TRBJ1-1	TGTGCCAGCAGTGAACAGGGCCCGGGCACTGAAGCTTTCTTT	CASSEQGPGTEAFF
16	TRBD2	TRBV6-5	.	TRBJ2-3	TGTGCCAGCAGTTATCGGAAGACTAGCGGGTCAGATACGCAGTATTTT	CASSYRKTSGSDTQYF
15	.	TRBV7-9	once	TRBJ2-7	TGTGCCAGCAGCTTAGGTTCCGCACGGGGGTTTGAGCAGTACTTC	CASSLGSARGFEQYF
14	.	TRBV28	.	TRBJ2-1	TGTGCCAGCAGTCCCGGACTGATCTACAATGAGCAGTTCTTC	CASSPGLIYNEQFF
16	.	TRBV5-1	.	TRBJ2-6	TGCGCCAGCAGCTTGGCAACAACCTCTGGGGCCAACGTCCTGACTTTC	CASSLATTSGANVLTF
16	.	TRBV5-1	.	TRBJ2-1	TGCGCCAGCAGCTTGGATTTGGGCCCCTCCTACAATGAGCAGTTCTTC	CASSLDLGPSYNEQFF
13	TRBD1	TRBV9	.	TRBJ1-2	TGTGCCAGCAGCGATATGGTCAGGGGGTGGCAACTCTTC	CASSDMVRGWQLF
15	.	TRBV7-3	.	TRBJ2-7	TGTGCCAGCAGCCCATGGGGGGGGCGGTGGGACGAGCAGTACTTC	CASSPWGGRWDEQYF
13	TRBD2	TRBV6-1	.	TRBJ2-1	TGTGCCCATTCGACTAGCGGGTACAATGAGCAGTTCTTC	CAHSTSGYNEQFF
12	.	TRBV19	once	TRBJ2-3	TGTGCCAGTAGTATTCAGGACTCTACGCAGTATTTT	CASSIQDSTQYF
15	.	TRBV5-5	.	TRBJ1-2	TGTGCCAGCAGCTTGTCCGGCGGGGGATTCTATGGCTACACCTTC	CASSLSGGGFYGYTF
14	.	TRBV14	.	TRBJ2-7	TGTGCCAGCAGCCAGGAGGGGAACGCCTACGAGCAGTACTTC	CASSQEGNAYEQYF
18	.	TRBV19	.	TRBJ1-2	TGTGCCAGTAGTATGCCCTATATGCGGACTGTCACTAACTATGGCTACACCTTC	CASSMPYMRTVTNYGYTF
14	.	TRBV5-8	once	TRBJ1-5	TGTGCCAGCAGCTTCACAGGGCTAAATCAGCCCCAGCATTTT	CASSFTGLNQPQHF
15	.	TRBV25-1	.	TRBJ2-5	TGTGCCAGCAGTGAACCAGGGTGGGGCCAAGAGACCCAGTACTTC	CASSEPGWGQETQYF
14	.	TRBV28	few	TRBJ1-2	TGTGCCAGCATCGCCAACCCAGGGAACTATGGCTACACCTTC	CASIANPGNYGYTF
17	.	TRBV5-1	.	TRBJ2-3	TGCGCCAGCAGCTTGGCCGCGACACGACCAAGGACAGATACGCAGTATTTT	CASSLAATRPRTDTQYF
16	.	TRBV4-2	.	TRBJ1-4	TGTGCCAGCAGCCAAGATCCAGGTACAACTAATGAAAAACTGTTTTTT	CASSQDPGTTNEKLFF